These T cell receptor beta chains were read from a single sample in a study of CD8+CD57+ T cells in acquired aplastic anemia. TCRdb re-analysed the reads in MiXCR, keeping a single row per CDR3 protein. The table records 300,000 or so distinct CDR3 sequences, roughly three fifths of them present only once. Sequencing was carried out using sorted CD4+, CD8+, or CD8+CD57+ T cells (not recorded which) from PBMCs. The receptors were sampled from a human donor with severe aplastic anemia or a healthy control (not recorded which). Each CDR3 is given with its conserved first and last residue. D genes are given only for firm matches. Not every row has a clone size; where given, it reads once, few, many or a size class.

v_call	j_call	d_call	clone_size	cdr3_nt	cdr3_aa
TRBV7-3	TRBJ1-1	TRBD1	.	TGTGCCAGCAGCTCTTCAGGGGGCTGGGCTGAAGCTTTCTTT	CASSSSGGWAEAFF
TRBV20-1	TRBJ2-2	.	.	TGCAGTGCTAGAGACACAAGGGACGGGACCGGGGAGCTGTTTTTT	CSARDTRDGTGELFF
TRBV7-2	TRBJ1-4	.	.	TGTGCCAGCAGCCACAGGGAGCGAAAACTGTTTTTT	CASSHRERKLFF
TRBV7-8	TRBJ1-5	.	.	TGTGCCAGCAGCTGGGTAGCGGGGTCTAATCAGCCCCAGCATTTT	CASSWVAGSNQPQHF
TRBV5-1	TRBJ1-1	.	.	TGCGCCAGCAGCTGGACAGTCGGGGAAATGAACACTGAAGCTTTCTTT	CASSWTVGEMNTEAFF
TRBV24-1	TRBJ2-7	TRBD1	.	TGTGCCAGCAGTTTTCTAGGACAGGGGAGGAACGAGCAGTACTTC	CASSFLGQGRNEQYF
TRBV20-1	TRBJ1-6	.	.	TGCAGTGCTAGAAATAAGGCGAGCTCCTATAATTCACCCCTCCACTTT	CSARNKASSYNSPLHF
TRBV5-1	TRBJ2-7	TRBD1	few	TGCGCCAGCAGCAGGGGGACGACAGGGGGCAACGAGCAGTACTTC	CASSRGTTGGNEQYF
TRBV19	TRBJ2-7	TRBD1	.	TGTGCCAGTAGTCGTGGTGATCAGGGGGCTTTATACGAGCAGTACTTC	CASSRGDQGALYEQYF
TRBV2	TRBJ2-5	.	few	TGTGCCAGCACATCAGGGGAGGAAGAGACCCAGTACTTC	CASTSGEEETQYF
TRBV3-1	TRBJ1-2	TRBD1	.	TGTGCCAGCAGCCAGACCCCAGGGGGCTTTTTGCATGGCTACACCTTC	CASSQTPGGFLHGYTF
TRBV20-1	TRBJ2-7	TRBD1	many	TGCAGTGCATCCGGGACAGGGGATTACGAGCAGTACTTC	CSASGTGDYEQYF
TRBV7-9	TRBJ2-5	.	.	TGTGCCAGCAGCTTCTTTGGAGAGACCCAGTACTTC	CASSFFGETQYF
TRBV7-6	TRBJ2-1	TRBD2	.	TGTGCCAGCAGCCCCCGTTCTAGCGGGAATGAGCAGTTCTTC	CASSPRSSGNEQFF
TRBV27	TRBJ1-6	.	many	TGTGCCAGCAGCCTGGGACACTTTAGCTCCTATAATTCACCCCTCCACTTT	CASSLGHFSSYNSPLHF
TRBV7-2	TRBJ2-5	.	.	TGTGCCAGCAGCTCGGACCGAATAGAGACCCAGTACTTC	CASSSDRIETQYF
TRBV14	TRBJ1-2	.	many	TGTGCCAGCAGCCAAGATATGGGCACTTTTTCCGGCTACACCTTC	CASSQDMGTFSGYTF
TRBV7-3	TRBJ2-3	TRBD2	.	TGTGCCAGCAGCCTTAGCGGGAGAGGAGATACGCAGTATTTT	CASSLSGRGDTQYF
TRBV30	TRBJ1-2	.	many	TGTGCCTGGAGTATTCCAGAATCCTACACCTTC	CAWSIPESYTF
TRBV19	TRBJ2-7	TRBD1	many	TGTGCCAGTAGTATAGTAGGACAGGGGGAATACGAGCAGTACTTC	CASSIVGQGEYEQYF
TRBV14	TRBJ2-1	TRBD1	.	TGTGCCAGCAGCTTCCGGAGACAGGGTAGTTTCAATGAGCAGTTCTTC	CASSFRRQGSFNEQFF
TRBV10-3	TRBJ2-3	TRBD2	many	TGTGCCATCAGTGACCTAGCGGGGAAAACCTTTCGCACAGATACGCAGTATTTT	CAISDLAGKTFRTDTQYF
TRBV25-1	TRBJ1-4	.	.	TGTGCCAGCAGTGAGTCCACGGGACCTCATGAAAAACTGTTTTTT	CASSESTGPHEKLFF
TRBV2	TRBJ2-1	.	.	TGTGCCAGCACCGATGAAGACTACAATGAGCAGTTCTTC	CASTDEDYNEQFF
TRBV6-6	TRBJ1-1	.	many	TGTGCCAGCAGTTACGCAGGGAACACTGAAGCTTTCTTT	CASSYAGNTEAFF
TRBV7-8	TRBJ1-2	.	.	TGTGCCAGCAGCCTAGGAAAACAGGGATACGGCTACACCTTC	CASSLGKQGYGYTF
TRBV20-1	TRBJ1-3	.	.	TGCAGTGCTAGAGATCCAGGAGGAAACACCATATATTTT	CSARDPGGNTIYF
TRBV7-8	TRBJ2-3	TRBD1	few	TGTGCCAGCAGCCAAGAGGGGACAGGGAACACAGATACGCAGTATTTT	CASSQEGTGNTDTQYF
TRBV20-1	TRBJ1-4	.	.	TGCAGTGCTTCGGGACAATCCGGGACTAACGTGTTTTTT	CSASGQSGTNVFF
TRBV24-1	TRBJ1-1	.	few	TGTGCCACCAGTGATTACCAGGGGAGGGCTTTCTTT	CATSDYQGRAFF
TRBV4-2	TRBJ2-3	TRBD2	.	TGTGCCAGCAGCCAGCCACCGGGACTAGCGGGGGGGTATGGCACAGATACGCAGTATTTT	CASSQPPGLAGGYGTDTQYF
TRBV2	TRBJ1-5	TRBD1	once	TGTGCCAGCAGCGGGACAGGGGGCCGATACAATCAGCCCCAGCATTTT	CASSGTGGRYNQPQHF
TRBV12-3/TRBV12-4	TRBJ2-5	.	few	TGTGCCAGCAGTTTATTGTCCCGAGAGACCCAGTACTTC	CASSLLSRETQYF
TRBV19	TRBJ1-2	TRBD1	once	TGTGCCATCCAATCACAGGGGAACCCCCATGGCTACACCTTC	CAIQSQGNPHGYTF
TRBV5-6	TRBJ2-7	.	.	TGTGCCAGCAGCTGGGCGAGGCACGAGCAGTACTTC	CASSWARHEQYF
TRBV4-2	TRBJ1-2	.	many	TGTGCCAGCAGCCAAGATGGCCCGAACTATGGCTACACCTTC	CASSQDGPNYGYTF
TRBV7-8	TRBJ2-3	.	.	TGTGCCAGCAGCAGGGGACGAGAAAGCACAGATACGCAGTATTTT	CASSRGRESTDTQYF